Below, 23 T cell receptor beta chains from the same sample are listed, as sequenced in a study of cytomegalovirus exposure and HLA in healthy donors. PCR was performed using 60 Vbeta and 13 Jbeta primers. Repertoires were generated with immunoSEQ multiplex PCR, while TCRdb's copy carries only in-frame clones and drops some. The sample has tens of thousands of clones; 45% to 55% are singletons. Sequencing was performed on PBMCs. The receptors stem from a woman aged 40 to 50 in good health and CMV-seropositive.

This chain joins TRBV27 and TRBJ2-7, with 7 bases aligning to TRBD2. CDR1 is MNHEY and CDR2 is SMNVEV in the germline V gene (reference sequence). V gave up 6 bases and J gave up 2 bases; unmatched junction bases: 10. The CDR3 is 15 amino acids. Here the CDR3 DNA reads TGTGCCAGCAGAACAGACGGAGGACTAGCCTACGAGCAGTACTTC. Its translation: CASRTDGGLAYEQYF.

V gene TRBV7-9 combines with J gene TRBJ1-3, with no clear D. V was clipped by 3 bases and J by 6 bases, with 15 bases between them. CDR3 size: 15 residues. In germline, CDR1 is SEHNR, CDR2 FQNEAQ (reference sequence). The DNA for the CDR3 is TGTGCCAGCAGCTTGACTCGGGGTATCCAAAACACCATATATTTT. This codes for CASSLTRGIQNTIYF.

This clone was counted a few times. The V gene is TRBV9, the J gene TRBJ2-2; 11 nucleotides align to TRBD1. Germline V gene data show CDR1 as SGDLS and CDR2 as YYNGEE. Unmatched junction bases numbered 6, after V lost 3 bases and J lost 5 bases. The CDR3 consists of 16 residues. As DNA, the CDR3 is TGTGCCAGCAGCGCGAGGGGGACAGGGGGGACCGGGGAGCTGTTTTTT. Protein product: CASSARGTGGTGELFF.

This clone was seen a few times. The rearrangement links TRBV7-2 to TRBJ1-6; D is unclear. Germline CDR1 SGHTA, CDR2 FQGNSA. V was clipped by 6 bases and J by 11 bases, with 11 bases between them. The CDR3 extends over 12 amino acids. The CDR3 loop is CASSRPGAPLHF. The CDR3 DNA is TGTGCCAGCAGTCGGCCCGGGGCACCCCTCCACTTT.

A word on this clone: The sample contains more than one DNA sequence encoding this CDR3. The chain employs TRBV11-2 and TRBJ1-2, with unresolved D. Germline values: CDR1 SGHAT, CDR2 FQNNGV. CDR3 length: 14 amino acids. Trimming took 2 bases from V and 1 from J, leaving 8 bases between them. Here the CDR3 reads CASSLTVDNYGYTF. CDR3 DNA: TGTGCCAGCAGCTTAACAGTAGATAACTATGGCTACACCTTC.

The chain carries TRBV4-3 and TRBJ2-2; D remains unclear. The V end was cut by 0 bases, the J end by 6 bases, with 17 bases between. The germline V gene encodes CDR1 LGHNA and CDR2 YSLEER. CDR3 length: 17 residues. As DNA, the CDR3 is TGCGCCAGCAGCCAAGAGATAAGGAGACTGATTCCCGGGGAGCTGTTTTTT. Encoded protein: CASSQEIRRLIPGELFF.

The chain is built from TRBV6-1 and TRBJ1-1, with 8 bases aligning to TRBD1. CDR1 is MNHNS, CDR2 SASEGT, per germline. Losses at the gene ends were 2 bases for V and 5 bases for J; bases not matched to a gene: 13. The CDR3 is made up of 17 amino acids. The CDR3 sequence is CASSEPGQGPGNTEAFF. CDR3 DNA: TGTGCCAGCAGTGAACCCGGACAGGGCCCTGGCAATACTGAAGCTTTCTTT.

This clone came up a few times. The chain employs TRBV6-5 and TRBJ2-4; a possible D gene is TRBD1 (6 bases). The CDR3 is 14 amino acids. CDR1 is MNHEY and CDR2 is SVGAGI in the germline V gene. V was shortened by 4 bases and J by 13 bases, with 20 bases between the two germline ends. For the CDR3, the DNA is TGTGCCAGCAGTTCACAACAGGGCGCGTTAGGCCAGTACTTC. Translation: CASSSQQGALGQYF.

This clone is termed medium-sized. The chain is built from TRBV4-3 and TRBJ1-1; a weak D match, TRBD1 (5 bases). Trimming pared 3 bases from V and 1 base from J, leaving 15 bases between. CDR3 length equals 16 residues. Germline-derived CDR1 and CDR2 are LGHNA and YSLEER. The chain's CDR3 is CASSHLLTEKNTEAFF. The CDR3 nucleotides read TGCGCCAGCAGCCACCTCTTGACAGAGAAGAACACTGAAGCTTTCTTT.

The sample holds a few counts of this clone. The chain couples TRBV19 to TRBJ1-5; D might be TRBD1 (6 bases). The CDR3 spans 15 residues. CDR1 and CDR2 from the germline V gene are LNHDA and SQIVND (reference sequence). Trimming removed 7 bases from V and 1 base from J, with 14 bases in between. CDR3 coding DNA: TGTGCCAGTATAATGGGGCAGGGGAGCAATCAGCCCCAGCATTTT. This sequence encodes CASIMGQGSNQPQHF. Combining the CDR3 with reference TRBV19 and TRBJ1-5 gives the whole variable domain DGGITQSPKYLFRKEGQNVTLSCEQNLNHDAMYWYRQDPGQGLRLIYYSQIVNDFQKGDIAEGYSVSREKKESFPLTVTSAQKNPTAFYLCASIMGQGSNQPQHFGDGTRLSIL.

This chain joins TRBV2 and TRBJ1-1, with D hard to call. V was shortened by 3 bases and J by 1 base, with 12 bases between the two germline ends. Per germline, CDR1 SNHLY and CDR2 FYNNEI. The CDR3 extends over 15 amino acids. The CDR3 nucleotides read TGTGCCAGCAGTGACGAGACAATCACGAACACTGAAGCTTTCTTT. Amino acid sequence: CASSDETITNTEAFF.

This clone was recorded a few times. V gene TRBV7-9 combines with J gene TRBJ1-2, with 10 bases fitting TRBD1. V lost 1 base to trimming and J lost 14 bases; unmatched junction nucleotides: 10. The CDR3 runs 14 residues. The germline gives CDR1 SEHNR, CDR2 FQNEAQ (reference sequence). CDR3 sequence (DNA): TGTGCCAGCAGCTTAGAGGGCCTGACAGGGGGCATAACCTTC. Protein: CASSLEGLTGGITF.

The rearrangement joins TRBV7-2 to TRBJ1-5; D possibly corresponds to TRBD1 (6 bases). The V end lost 6 bases, the J end lost 3 bases, and 9 bases lay between the germline ends. The CDR3 consists of 13 residues. In germline, CDR1 is SGHTA, CDR2 FQGNSA. The CDR3 nucleotides are TGTGCCAGCAGTGACAGGTTCAATCAGCCCCAGCATTTT. The encoded protein is CASSDRFNQPQHF.

In its sample, this clone was seen a few times. The same CDR3 arises from other DNA sequences in this sample as well. The chain carries TRBV7-9 and TRBJ1-4; 7 bases align to TRBD1. The germline V gene has CDR1 SEHNR and CDR2 FQNEAQ (reference sequence). Germline trimming cut 6 bases from V and 2 bases from J; bases unmatched to any gene: 3. The CDR3 is made up of 14 amino acids. The CDR3 DNA sequence: TGTGCCAGCAGTCCGACAGGGACTAATGAAAAACTGTTTTTT. Translating it yields CASSPTGTNEKLFF.

This chain uses TRBV6-5 with TRBJ1-2, with 9 bases identical to TRBD1. The CDR3 runs to 15 residues. Germline CDR1 MNHEY, CDR2 SVGAGI. With 5 bases clipped from V and 4 bases from J, the junction kept 8 bases outside the gene matches. The CDR3 region is CASSRNRGPGYGYTF. CDR3 nucleotide sequence: TGTGCCAGCAGTCGAAACAGGGGGCCTGGCTATGGCTACACCTTC.

The chain uses TRBV20-1 and TRBJ1-1, with D possibly being TRBD1 (5 bases). The CDR3 is 11 residues long. Trimming took 2 bases from V and 11 from J, leaving 12 bases between them. Germline V CDR1 and CDR2: DFQATT, SNEGSKA (reference sequence). The CDR3 sequence: CSARYGTPAFF. The CDR3 DNA reads as TGCAGTGCTAGATATGGGACTCCGGCTTTCTTT.

This clone was recorded a few times. The rearrangement links TRBV28 to TRBJ2-2; TRBD1 agrees at 8 bases. The CDR3 sequence is 15 residues long. V lost 8 bases and J lost 13; bases outside the gene matches: 18. The germline gives CDR1 MDHEN, CDR2 SYDVKM. The CDR3 reads CASVTGGTGGGRLFF. CDR3 DNA sequence: TGTGCCAGCGTTACAGGGGGGACCGGGGGTGGAAGGCTGTTTTTT.

This clone was picked up a small number of times. The rearrangement links TRBV7-9 to TRBJ2-5, with D possibly TRBD2 on 5 matching bases. The CDR3 length is 14 residues. Germline-derived CDR1 and CDR2 are SEHNR and FQNEAQ (reference sequence). V lost 0 bases to trimming and J lost 5 bases, with 10 bases between them. Here the CDR3 DNA reads TGTGCCAGCAGCTTAGCCACGGGGTGGGAGACCCAGTACTTC. Translating gives CASSLATGWETQYF.

The V gene is TRBV7-2, the J gene TRBJ1-5; 11 bases align to TRBD1. The CDR3 length is 16 residues. J gave up 5 bases and V 5 bases, and 8 bases lay outside the gene matches. Germline CDR1 is SGHTA and CDR2 is FQGNSA. CDR3 region: CASSQVGTGGYQPQHF. The CDR3 DNA is TGTGCCAGCAGCCAGGTGGGGACAGGGGGATATCAGCCCCAGCATTTT.

The table lists this clone with a few counts. The V gene is TRBV28, the J gene TRBJ2-7; the D is unclear. The CDR3 is 14 amino acids. V was trimmed by 3 bases and J by 3 bases, leaving 12 bases between them. From germline, CDR1 is MDHEN and CDR2 SYDVKM. This CDR3 reads CASSLGLKDYEQYF. In DNA, the CDR3 is TGTGCCAGCAGTTTGGGCCTGAAAGACTACGAGCAGTACTTC.

This rearrangement joins TRBV10-3 to TRBJ2-7; D may be TRBD1 (6 bases). V lost 10 bases, J lost 2 bases, and 9 bases lay in between. The CDR3 runs 11 residues. Germline loops: CDR1 ENHRY, CDR2 SYGVKD. CDR3 in amino acids: CATQGAYEQYF. CDR3 nucleotides: TGTGCCACACAGGGAGCCTACGAGCAGTACTTC.

On this clone: Other DNA sequences in the same sample also yield this CDR3. This chain links TRBV18 with TRBJ2-4; maybe TRBD2 (6 bases). This CDR3 comprises 14 residues. Trimming left V 2 bases short and J 9 bases short, with 14 bases between. Per the germline V gene, CDR1 is KGHSH and CDR2 is LQKENI. The DNA of the CDR3 is TGTGCCAGCTCACCAGACGCGGGGCCGGGCATTCAGTACTTC. This sequence encodes CASSPDAGPGIQYF.

The chain is built from TRBV9 and TRBJ2-1; TRBD2 might be the D (7 bases). V shed 0 bases and J shed 5 bases, with 12 bases lying between them. In germline, CDR1 is SGDLS, CDR2 YYNGEE. The CDR3 has 15 amino acids. CDR3 residues: CASSVGGGAHNEQFF. The CDR3 nucleotides read TGTGCCAGCAGCGTAGGAGGGGGGGCCCACAATGAGCAGTTCTTC.